This TCR beta chain originates from a study of CD8 T cells in Susac syndrome (dated by TCRdb to about 2019). For the wider study: The study used repertoire sequencing to test whether antigen drove CD8+ T cell activation and differentiation in Susac syndrome.

RNA was extracted using the RNeasy kit, and roughly 0.5 to 1 ug of the RNA was reverse transcribed with random hexamers. The immunoSEQ multiplex PCR assay, covering 54 Vbeta and 13 Jbeta segments, was used to amplify TCR beta CDR3 regions. Bias from PCR amplification was corrected by using a synthetic template baseline for primer optimization and for computational correction. The original pipeline was this. Reads were annotated to V, D and J genes per IMGT and analyzed with immunoSEQ Analyzer, keeping only productive sequences. Clonality was computed as one minus Shannon entropy normalized by log2 of the number of productive unique sequences. For each patient and control, public and private clones were evaluated among the 100 most prevalent clones. Clones were defined as Susac-specific if absent from the healthy and MS cohorts, from under 1,200 published viral clones and from other ImmuneACCESS disease sequences. TCRdb redid the processing of the public reads, applying fastp at Q25 and MiXCR, and retained in-frame beta chains. Duplicate CDR3 protein sequences are folded into a single record with the most common DNA and genes. TCRdb, rather than the study authors, made the V and J calls. For this sample the table gives 200,000 or so distinct CDR3 sequences, of which about 94% were detected only once. The ten largest clones capture approximately 0.09% of the sample.

Inclusive of the bounding cysteine and phenylalanine, the CDR3 is 16 residues long. Only CDR3 DNA remains: 48 bases, in frame from the first base. V is clipped by 2 bases and J by 0 bases, and the sequence between their germline boundaries is 11 bases long. From the germline V gene, CDR1 is SGHNT and CDR2 is YENEEA. Peripheral blood CD8+ and CD4+ T cells from healthy donors, Susac syndrome patients and multiple sclerosis patients were profiled using high-throughput TCR beta sequencing. The multiple sclerosis controls were treatment-naive patients who had stable or active relapsing-remitting disease and met the revised McDonald criteria. CD8+ TEMRA cells were enriched by FACS, while bulk CD8+ and CD4+ T cells were purified by magnetic negative isolation. Blood was collected in EDTA tubes and processed within 24 hours, with PBMCs isolated through density gradient centrifugation. PBMCs destined for TCR sequencing were cryopreserved in liquid nitrogen and later thawed in a 37 °C water bath. A purity of at least 90% was achieved for sorted or isolated CD4+, CD8+ and CD8+ TEMRA cells.

Of note for this clonotype: The antigen it binds to is not known. Qualities for individual bases were not recorded, and no much larger clone is one base off.

The research as a whole found: The TCR sequencing and HLA analysis was acknowledged to have included a relatively small number of individuals.

Material for sequencing was CD4+ T cells from PBMCs. The rearrangement combines TRBV11-3 with TRBJ2-1; matching of 6 bases hints at TRBD2 as the D gene. The clonotype comes from a human donor with multiple sclerosis. The DNA reads as follows: TGTGCCAGCAGCTTAAAGTGGAGGGGCTCCTACAATGAGCAGTTCTTC. Translation gives CASSLKWRGSYNEQFF.